These T cell receptor beta chains were read from a single sample in a study of blood T cell repertoires in COVID-19. Produced via immunoSEQ multiplex PCR; TCRdb's table is partial and in-frame only. This repertoire shows about 110,000 clones, less than 80% found once; its top ten account for 6.2%. Sequencing was performed on peripheral blood. All receptors derive from a man older than 75 with COVID-19, enrolled during active disease. CDR3s include the opening cysteine and the closing phenylalanine or tryptophan. The D gene is left open where the match is weak. Clone sizes are given selectively: once, few, many, or a class where the clone is expanded.

j_call cdr3_length d_call clone_size v_call cdr3_nt cdr3_aa
TRBJ2-2 15 TRBD2 few TRBV19 TGTGCCAGTAAAAAGCGGGAGGCCCCCACCGGGGAGCTGTTTTTT CASKKREAPTGELFF
TRBJ2-1 12 TRBD1 once TRBV6-2/TRBV6-3 TGTGCCAGCAGTTACGGGGACAGCTCGGGGTTCTTC CASSYGDSSGFF
TRBJ2-7 13 TRBD2 - TRBV6-4 TGTGCCACCATGAGCGGGAGAGGACGCGAGCAGTACTTC CATMSGRGREQYF
TRBJ2-3 17 TRBD2 - TRBV11-2 TGTGCCAGCAGCTTGGGACTAGCGGGAGACTACACAGATACGCAGTATTTT CASSLGLAGDYTDTQYF
TRBJ1-2 13 - - TRBV28 TGTGCCAGCAGTTTAGGGACAAACTATGGCTACACCTTC CASSLGTNYGYTF
TRBJ2-7 14 - once TRBV7-8 TGTGCCAGCAGCCCCGGGTTTGGGGCGGGGGAGCAGTACTTC CASSPGFGAGEQYF
TRBJ2-1 16 TRBD2 - TRBV7-3 TGTGCCAGCAGCTTAAATTCGGGACTACCCTTCGAGGAGCAGTTCTTC CASSLNSGLPFEEQFF
TRBJ2-5 13 - - TRBV9 TGTGCCAGCAGCGTAGGCGGGCAAGAGACCCAGTACTTC CASSVGGQETQYF
TRBJ2-7 10 - - TRBV20-1 TGCAGTGCCAACTATGGCGAGCAGTACTTC CSANYGEQYF
TRBJ2-7 15 TRBD2 once TRBV19 TGTGCCAGTAGTCCGGGACTAGCGGGACGCTACGAGCAGTACTTC CASSPGLAGRYEQYF